This is a list of T cell receptor beta chains from one sample in a study of blood T cell repertoires in COVID-19. TCRdb's copy holds only in-frame clones and misses some; the assay was immunoSEQ multiplex PCR. The repertoire consists of 70,000 to 95,000 clones, with around 88% occurring once and the leading ten covering approximately 14%. The source material was peripheral blood. All receptors come from a man aged 70 or older with active or convalescent COVID-19. Each CDR3 is given with its conserved first and last residue. A D gene is named only where the DNA matches it firmly. Rows may omit the clone size; those that give it use once, few, many or a size class.

size,V,J,D,DNA,CDR3
NA,TRBV2,TRBJ2-7,TRBD2,TGTGCCAGCAGTGGCGGGAGGGGGGGCTACGAGCAGTACTTC,CASSGGRGGYEQYF
NA,TRBV2,TRBJ1-1,NA,TGTGCCAGCCTACGGAGGAACACTGAAGCTTTCTTT,CASLRRNTEAFF
NA,TRBV30,TRBJ2-2,NA,TGTGCCTGGAAACAGGTTACCCTGAACACCGGGGAGCTGTTTTTT,CAWKQVTLNTGELFF
once,TRBV12-3/TRBV12-4,TRBJ2-2,NA,TGTGCCAGCAGTTCACAGGGAATCGGGGAGCTGTTTTTT,CASSSQGIGELFF
NA,TRBV4-1,TRBJ2-3,TRBD2,TGCGCCAGCAGCCAAGATCTGGTGGCGGGAGTCACAGATACGCAGTATTTT,CASSQDLVAGVTDTQYF
once,TRBV6-5,TRBJ1-2,TRBD1,TGTGCCAGCAGTCGAGGGGGGACAGGGAGCTACACCTTC,CASSRGGTGSYTF
NA,TRBV15,TRBJ2-1,TRBD2,TGTGCCACCAGCAGAGGGGGAGGAGCGGGAGGGAGGAATGAGCAGTTCTTC,CATSRGGGAGGRNEQFF
NA,TRBV6-5,TRBJ1-3,NA,TGTGCCAGCAGACAATCAGGTGCTGGAAACACCATATATTTT,CASRQSGAGNTIYF
once,TRBV6-5,TRBJ1-6,TRBD1,TGTGCCAGCAGAAGAGGACAGGAACGGGCTCCCGTCCACTTT,CASRRGQERAPVHF
NA,TRBV6-5,TRBJ2-5,NA,TGTGCCGGCGACACAGGGGGGGACGTGACCCAGTACTTC,CAGDTGGDVTQYF
NA,TRBV27,TRBJ1-1,TRBD1,TGTGCCAGCAGGCGCAGGGGGATGAACACTGAAGCTTTCTTT,CASRRRGMNTEAFF
NA,TRBV7-2,TRBJ1-1,NA,TGTGCCAGCAGCCCCAGGGGTGCGGGCACTGAAGCTTTCTTT,CASSPRGAGTEAFF
NA,TRBV25-1,TRBJ1-1,NA,TGTGCCAGCAGTGAATATGGGGGGGAAGCTTTCTTT,CASSEYGGEAFF
NA,TRBV7-2,TRBJ2-1,TRBD2,TGTGCCAGCAGCCCTAGCGGGCGGCCCTACAATGAGCAGTTCTTC,CASSPSGRPYNEQFF
NA,TRBV6-5,TRBJ1-2,NA,TGTGCCAGCAGTTCAAGCCGAGCTAACTATGGCTACACCTTC,CASSSSRANYGYTF
NA,TRBV18,TRBJ2-7,NA,TGTGCCAGCTCACGGGGCCCTAGCTCCTACGAGCAGTACTTC,CASSRGPSSYEQYF
NA,TRBV29-1,TRBJ1-2,TRBD1,TGCAGCGGGGGGGACAGCCTCTTGCGAGGCTACACCTTC,CSGGDSLLRGYTF
NA,TRBV6-5,TRBJ2-5,TRBD2,TGTGCCAGCAGTTTCCAGTGGGGGGGCCAAGAGACCCAGTACTTC,CASSFQWGGQETQYF
NA,TRBV23-1,TRBJ1-2,NA,TGCGCCAGCAGTCAACGGGGAGAGGGCGGCTACACCTTC,CASSQRGEGGYTF
NA,TRBV2,TRBJ2-2,TRBD2,TGTGCCAGCAGTCGGGTTCCGGGACTAGCGAACACCGGGGAGCTGTTTTTT,CASSRVPGLANTGELFF
NA,TRBV7-6,TRBJ2-5,TRBD2,TGTGCCAGCAGCTTAGGAGGGACTAGCGGGATCTGGAGGCAAGAGACCCAGTACTTC,CASSLGGTSGIWRQETQYF
NA,TRBV7-9,TRBJ1-2,NA,TGTGCCAGCAGCTTACGGGTGGCGGGTGGCTACACCTTC,CASSLRVAGGYTF
NA,TRBV9,TRBJ2-7,TRBD2,TGTGCCAGCAGCTTAAGCGGACTAGCGGGTAGGCAGTACTTC,CASSLSGLAGRQYF
NA,TRBV3-1/TRBV3-2,TRBJ2-5,NA,TGTGCCAGCAGCCACAGAGGGACACAAAGACAAGAGACCCAGTACTTC,CASSHRGTQRQETQYF
NA,TRBV18,TRBJ1-1,NA,TGTGCCAGCTCACCTATTGAATCAGTGAACACTGAAGCTTTCTTT,CASSPIESVNTEAFF
NA,TRBV18,TRBJ2-3,TRBD1,TGTGCCAGCTCACCACCGGGACAGGGAGTGGATACGCAGTATTTT,CASSPPGQGVDTQYF
NA,TRBV19,TRBJ2-2,TRBD2,TGTGCCAGTAGTGGAAGACTAGCGGTGGGGACCGGGGAGCTGTTTTTT,CASSGRLAVGTGELFF
NA,TRBV29-1,TRBJ1-1,NA,TGCAGCGTTGACATGAACACTGAAGCTTTCTTT,CSVDMNTEAFF
NA,TRBV6-2/TRBV6-3,TRBJ1-2,NA,TGTGCCAGCAGTTACGCGTCGGTACAGGGAAACTATGGCTACACCTTC,CASSYASVQGNYGYTF
once,TRBV5-6,TRBJ1-6,TRBD1,TGTGCCAGCAGGATGGGTCTTGGGACAGGGGATTCACCCCTCCACTTT,CASRMGLGTGDSPLHF
once,TRBV28,TRBJ2-7,TRBD2,TGTGCCAGCAGTTTAGGCTCGCTAGCGGGAGCGCACGAGCAGTACTTC,CASSLGSLAGAHEQYF
NA,TRBV28,TRBJ1-2,NA,TGTGCCAGCACCCTTGAGGCAAACTATGGCTACACCTTC,CASTLEANYGYTF
few,TRBV11-1,TRBJ2-1,TRBD2,TGTGCCAGCAGCTTGAGGACTAGCGGGAGTAACAATGAGCAGTTCTTC,CASSLRTSGSNNEQFF
NA,TRBV28,TRBJ2-5,NA,TGTGCCAGCAGTGCAACGACAGGTGGGGTGGGTACCCAGTACTTC,CASSATTGGVGTQYF
NA,TRBV5-1,TRBJ2-7,NA,TGCGCCAGCAGCTTGTTGGGTCCGGGAGAGGGTTCCTACGAGCAGTACTTC,CASSLLGPGEGSYEQYF
NA,TRBV7-9,TRBJ2-1,NA,TGTGCCAGCAGCTTAGCGGCCTCCTACAATGAGCAGTTCTTC,CASSLAASYNEQFF
NA,TRBV5-6,TRBJ1-4,TRBD1,TGTGCCAGCAGCTTCGCAGGACAGGCTCTGTCGGTTGAAAAACTGTTTTTT,CASSFAGQALSVEKLFF
NA,TRBV30,TRBJ2-3,TRBD2,TGTGCCTGGGCGACCGGGACTAGTAGAGATACGCAGTATTTT,CAWATGTSRDTQYF
NA,TRBV7-6,TRBJ2-1,TRBD2,TGTGCCAGCAGCGGGCTCTCTAGCGGGAGGTCGGGGGCTGAGCAGTTCTTC,CASSGLSSGRSGAEQFF
NA,TRBV15,TRBJ2-1,TRBD1,TGTGCCACCAGCTCGGACAGGGACTCCTACAATGAGCAGTTCTTC,CATSSDRDSYNEQFF
few,TRBV11-3,TRBJ2-7,TRBD1,TGTGCCAGCAGCCTCGGGACAGGCTACGAGCAGTACTTC,CASSLGTGYEQYF
NA,TRBV10-3,TRBJ2-2,NA,TGTGCCATCACCCCAAGACTAGTCGGGAACACCGGGGAGCTGTTTTTT,CAITPRLVGNTGELFF
NA,TRBV19,TRBJ1-5,NA,TGTGCCAGTAGTATAGTCGGGAGCAATCAGCCCCAGCATTTT,CASSIVGSNQPQHF
NA,TRBV9,TRBJ1-6,NA,TGTGCCAGCAGCGAAATTCTCATGGCAGTTAATTCACCCCTCCACTTT,CASSEILMAVNSPLHF
few,TRBV14,TRBJ2-7,NA,TGTGCCAGCAGCCAGTTCGGGTTCTACGAGCAGTACTTC,CASSQFGFYEQYF
NA,TRBV28,TRBJ2-5,TRBD1,TGTGCCAGCAGTTCTGGACAGGAAGAGACCCAGTACTTC,CASSSGQEETQYF
NA,TRBV6-6,TRBJ1-1,NA,TGTGCCAGCAAGTTAGGGAGGGAGAACACTGAAGCTTTCTTT,CASKLGRENTEAFF
NA,TRBV2,TRBJ1-1,NA,TGTGCCAGCAGTGTCACGAGGAACACTGAAGCTTTCTTT,CASSVTRNTEAFF
NA,TRBV6-5,TRBJ1-2,NA,TGTGCCAGCAGTCCGTGGGACACCCGCTCTTATGGCTACACCTTC,CASSPWDTRSYGYTF
NA,TRBV2,TRBJ2-1,NA,TGTGCCAGCAGTGTCTACCTCTCCTACAATGAGCAGTTCTTC,CASSVYLSYNEQFF
NA,TRBV28,TRBJ2-3,NA,TGTGCCAGCAGTCAAGACTCCGGGACATCTCCCGGGAAGCAGTATTTT,CASSQDSGTSPGKQYF
NA,TRBV6-5,TRBJ1-2,TRBD1,TGTGCCAGCAGTCGTTCACAGGGGGTCTATGGCTACACCTTC,CASSRSQGVYGYTF
once,TRBV5-1,TRBJ2-2,NA,TGCGCCAGCAGCTTGACATCATCGGGGGCCGGGGAGCTGTTTTTT,CASSLTSSGAGELFF
NA,TRBV19,TRBJ2-1,TRBD2,TGTGCCAGTAGTATCTCTGCCCCCGGGACGGGGGGGAATGAGCAGTTCTTC,CASSISAPGTGGNEQFF
NA,TRBV10-3,TRBJ2-2,NA,TGTGCCATCAGTGAGTCGGAGGCCATCGTCACCGGGGAGCTGTTTTTT,CAISESEAIVTGELFF
NA,TRBV5-1,TRBJ1-2,NA,TGCGCCAGCAGCCTAGGGGACTCGAGCTATGGCTACACCTTC,CASSLGDSSYGYTF